Sequencing of this T cell receptor beta chain was carried out in a study of cytomegalovirus exposure and HLA in healthy donors. Overall study context: HLA-typed donors contributed around 85 million unique TCRs, which were held in an early data release.

PCR primers comprised 60 Vbeta and 13 Jbeta primers. The data were produced by immunoSEQ multiplex PCR, yet TCRdb's version contains in-frame clones alone and is incomplete. This sample has roughly 130,000 clones, with more than 60% found just once. CDR1 is LGHNA, CDR2 YSLEER, per germline. The length of the CDR3 is 18 residues. Unmatched junction bases numbered 12, after V lost 1 base and J lost 4 bases. Findings of the study overall: Researchers reported in a later analysis that a missense DCLRE1C variant was tied to TCR beta V- and J-gene trimming. Presence/absence comparisons presumed near-even sequencing depth among donors.

A note on this clone: Its antigen is not identified.

Material for sequencing was PBMCs. This TCR derives from a middle-aged woman in good health and CMV-seropositive. The chain links TRBV4-3 to TRBJ2-3; 9 bases map to TRBD1. The CDR3 region has the DNA TGCGCCAGCAGCCAAGGGGGTGGGGGACAGGGTAGACCAGATACGCAGTATTTT. Encoded protein: CASSQGGGGQGRPDTQYF.